This entry lists 3 T cell receptor beta chains sequenced from one sample in a study of T cell responses to AZD1222 COVID-19 vaccine. The repertoire was sequenced with immunoSEQ multiplex PCR; TCRdb's copy has only in-frame clones and lacks some. Seen here are around 100,000 clones, roughly 91% observed once, and the top ten hold about 1.8%. The sequenced sample was peripheral blood, obtained on day 0 of AZD1222 vaccination. The origin of the receptors is an adult in good health.

J is TRBJ1-4 and V is TRBV7-2, with TRBD1 matching 7 bases. The CDR3 loop spans 14 amino acids. V shed 2 bases, J shed 7 bases, and the junction held 4 bases outside the gene matches. Germline V gives CDR1 SGHTA, CDR2 FQGNSA. In nucleotides, the CDR3 is TGTGCCAGCAGCTTACTAGGGGGCGGTGAAAAACTGTTTTTT. It encodes CASSLLGGGEKLFF.

This clone has a handful of counts. The V and J genes are TRBV7-3 and TRBJ2-1; D not certain. Germline CDR1 and CDR2: SGHTA and FQGTGA. V gave up 3 bases and J gave up 6 bases, with 18 bases separating them. The CDR3 has 16 amino acids. CDR3 bases: TGTGCCAGCAGCTTGGGGTGGGGAACCCTGGGCAATGAGCAGTTCTTC. Residues: CASSLGWGTLGNEQFF.

This chain uses TRBV6-5 with TRBJ2-1; maybe TRBD1 (6 bases). The CDR3 contains 14 residues. CDR1 MNHEY and CDR2 SVGAGI come from the germline V gene. V lost 9 bases, J lost 4 bases, and 16 bases lay in between. CDR3 sequence reads: CAREPGHRYNEQFF. The CDR3 DNA reads TGTGCCAGGGAACCGGGACACCGTTACAATGAGCAGTTCTTC.